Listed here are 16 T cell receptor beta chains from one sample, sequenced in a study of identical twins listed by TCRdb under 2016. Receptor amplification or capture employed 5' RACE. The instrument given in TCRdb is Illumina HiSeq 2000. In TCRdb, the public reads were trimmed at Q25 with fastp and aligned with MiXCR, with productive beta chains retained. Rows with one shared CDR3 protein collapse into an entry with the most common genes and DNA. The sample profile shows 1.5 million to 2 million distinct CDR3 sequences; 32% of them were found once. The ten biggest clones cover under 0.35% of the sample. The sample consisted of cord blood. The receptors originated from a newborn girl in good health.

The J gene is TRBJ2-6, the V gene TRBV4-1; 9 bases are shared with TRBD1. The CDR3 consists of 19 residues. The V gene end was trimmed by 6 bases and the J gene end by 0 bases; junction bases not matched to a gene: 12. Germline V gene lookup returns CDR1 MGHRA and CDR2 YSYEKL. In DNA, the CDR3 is TGCGCCAGCAGACCAATACTCAACAGGGGGCTCTCTGGGGCCAACGTCCTGACTTTC. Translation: CASRPILNRGLSGANVLTF.

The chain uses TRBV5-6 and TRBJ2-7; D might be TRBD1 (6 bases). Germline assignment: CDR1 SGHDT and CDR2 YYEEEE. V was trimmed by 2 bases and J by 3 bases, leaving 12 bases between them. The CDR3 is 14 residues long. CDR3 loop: CASSFRTAHYEQYF. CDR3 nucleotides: TGTGCCAGCAGCTTTAGGACAGCGCACTACGAGCAGTACTTC.

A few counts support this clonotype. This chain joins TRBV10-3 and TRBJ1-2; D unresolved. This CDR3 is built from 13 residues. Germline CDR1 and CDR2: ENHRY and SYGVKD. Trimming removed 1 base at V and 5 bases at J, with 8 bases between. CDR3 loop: CAISEWWGYGYTF. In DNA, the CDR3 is TGTGCCATCAGTGAGTGGTGGGGTTATGGCTACACCTTC.

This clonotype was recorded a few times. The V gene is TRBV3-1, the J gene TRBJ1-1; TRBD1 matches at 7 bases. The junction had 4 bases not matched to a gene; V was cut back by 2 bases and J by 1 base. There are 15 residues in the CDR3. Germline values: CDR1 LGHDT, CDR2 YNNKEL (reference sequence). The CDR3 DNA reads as TGTGCCAGCAGCCAACCCAACAGGGGGAACACTGAAGCTTTCTTT. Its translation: CASSQPNRGNTEAFF.

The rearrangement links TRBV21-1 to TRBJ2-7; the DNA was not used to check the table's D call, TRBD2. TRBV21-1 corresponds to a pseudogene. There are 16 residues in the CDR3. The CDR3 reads CASSKLEPGPLGEQYF. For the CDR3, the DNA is TGTGCCAGCAGCAAACTAGAACCGGGACCCCTAGGTGAGCAGTACTTC.

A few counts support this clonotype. CDR3 DNA: TGCAGTGTAGGGTTGAGGCAAGAGACCCAGTACTTC. This codes for CSVGLRQETQYF. The chain links TRBV20-1 to TRBJ2-5; D uncertain. The length of the CDR3 is 12 residues. Germline CDR1 and CDR2: DFQATT and SNEGSKA (reference sequence). Trimming removed 7 bases from V and 2 bases from J, with 11 bases in between.

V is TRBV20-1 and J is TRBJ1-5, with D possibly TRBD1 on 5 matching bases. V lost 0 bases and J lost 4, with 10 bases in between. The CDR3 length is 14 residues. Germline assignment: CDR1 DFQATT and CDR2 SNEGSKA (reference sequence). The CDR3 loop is CSARDTGSNQPQHF. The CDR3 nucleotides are TGCAGTGCTAGAGACACAGGTTCTAATCAGCCCCAGCATTTT.

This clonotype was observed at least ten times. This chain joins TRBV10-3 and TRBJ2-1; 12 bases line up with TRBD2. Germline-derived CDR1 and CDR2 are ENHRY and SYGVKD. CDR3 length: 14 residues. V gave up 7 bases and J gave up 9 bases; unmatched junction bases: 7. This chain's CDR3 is CAIKRTSGKPEQFF. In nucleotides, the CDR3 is TGTGCCATCAAGAGGACTAGCGGGAAACCTGAGCAGTTCTTC.

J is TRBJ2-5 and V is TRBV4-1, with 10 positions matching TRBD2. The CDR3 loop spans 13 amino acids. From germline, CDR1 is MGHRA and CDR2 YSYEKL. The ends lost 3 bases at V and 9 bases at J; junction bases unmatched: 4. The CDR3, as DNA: TGCGCCAGCAGCCACCGGCTAGCGGGAGCCCAGTACTTC. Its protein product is CASSHRLAGAQYF.

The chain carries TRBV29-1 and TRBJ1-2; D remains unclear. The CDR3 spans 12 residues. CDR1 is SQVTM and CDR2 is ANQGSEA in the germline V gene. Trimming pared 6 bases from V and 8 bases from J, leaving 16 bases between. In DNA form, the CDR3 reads TGCAGCGTCCTTGGGGATTCCGGGGGCTACACCTTC. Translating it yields CSVLGDSGGYTF.

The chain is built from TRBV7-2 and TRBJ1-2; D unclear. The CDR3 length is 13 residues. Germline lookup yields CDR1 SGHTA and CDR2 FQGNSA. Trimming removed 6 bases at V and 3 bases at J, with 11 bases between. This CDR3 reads CASRTLGDYGYTF. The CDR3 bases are TGTGCCAGCAGGACACTCGGGGACTATGGCTACACCTTC.

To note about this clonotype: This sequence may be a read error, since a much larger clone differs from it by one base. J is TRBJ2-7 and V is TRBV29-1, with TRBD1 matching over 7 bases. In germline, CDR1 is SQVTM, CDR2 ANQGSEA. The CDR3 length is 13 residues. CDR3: CSGERDSPYEQYF. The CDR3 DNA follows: TGCAGCGGTGAAAGGGACAGCCCCTACGAGCAGTACTTC.

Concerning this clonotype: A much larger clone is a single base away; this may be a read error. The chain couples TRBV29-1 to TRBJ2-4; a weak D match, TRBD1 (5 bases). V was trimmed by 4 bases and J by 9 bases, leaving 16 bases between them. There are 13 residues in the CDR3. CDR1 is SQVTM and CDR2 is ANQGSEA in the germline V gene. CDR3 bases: TGCAGCGTTGTGGGGCGGACCCAAAGCATTCAGTACTTC. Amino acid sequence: CSVVGRTQSIQYF.

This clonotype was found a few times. The CDR3 nucleotides are TGCAGTGCTAGTCGGGCAGGGATTATCTATGGCTACACCTTC. This translates into CSASRAGIIYGYTF. V usage is TRBV20-1 and J usage is TRBJ1-2; a possible D gene is TRBD1 (5 bases). The CDR3 runs to 14 residues. V shed 3 bases and J shed 4 bases, with 15 bases lying between them. The germline V gene has CDR1 DFQATT and CDR2 SNEGSKA (reference sequence).

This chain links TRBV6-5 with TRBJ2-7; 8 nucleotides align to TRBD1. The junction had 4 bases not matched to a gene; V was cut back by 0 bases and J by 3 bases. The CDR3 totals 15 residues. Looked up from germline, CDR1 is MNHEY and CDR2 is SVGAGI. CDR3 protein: CASSYSSRGLYEQYF. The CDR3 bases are TGTGCCAGCAGTTACTCGAGCAGGGGGCTCTACGAGCAGTACTTC.

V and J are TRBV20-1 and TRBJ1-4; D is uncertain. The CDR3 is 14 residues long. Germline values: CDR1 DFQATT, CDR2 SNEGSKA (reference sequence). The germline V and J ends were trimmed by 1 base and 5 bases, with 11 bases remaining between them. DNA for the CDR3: TGCAGTGCTAGAGGTACTCTTTTCAATGAAAAACTGTTTTTT. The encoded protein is CSARGTLFNEKLFF.